Listed below are T cell receptor beta chains from one sample, sequenced in a study of T cells after posttransplantation cyclophosphamide. Some clones are missing from TCRdb's copy, which holds only in-frame ones; the method was immunoSEQ multiplex PCR. There are 15,000 to 20,000 clones in the sample; 70% to 90% occur only once, and about 2.8% lies in the top ten. Sequences were derived from PBMCs, sampled 440 to 450 days after allogeneic stem cell transplant with calcineurin inhibitor and methotrexate. These receptors came from a male patient between 25 and 39 years old who received an allogeneic stem cell transplant from an unrelated donor, was CMV-positive, and had acute and chronic GVHD. Some T cells may be supplied by the graft donor. Each CDR3 is given with its conserved first and last residue. The order of the fields is J gene, clone size, CDR3 length, V gene, D gene, CDR3 DNA, CDR3 protein. A D gene is named only where the DNA matches it firmly. Not every row has a clone size; where given, it reads once, few, many or a size class.

TRBJ1-2	NA	14	TRBV28	NA	TGTGCCAGCAGTCGCCAGGGTCTGGCAACTGGCTACACCTTC	CASSRQGLATGYTF
TRBJ1-1	few	15	TRBV10-3	NA	TGTGCCATCAGAACCGGACAGAGCTTGGGGACTGAAGCTTTCTTT	CAIRTGQSLGTEAFF
TRBJ2-7	NA	15	TRBV7-6	TRBD1	TGTGCCAGCAGCTTATCAGACAGGGGGCGGGAATCTCAGTACTTC	CASSLSDRGRESQYF
TRBJ1-6	NA	16	TRBV27	NA	TGTGCCAGCAGTTTATCACCTTCAGGGTCTCAGTCACCCCTCCACTTT	CASSLSPSGSQSPLHF
TRBJ1-1	NA	17	TRBV13	TRBD1	TGTGCCAGCAGCTCCACAACTACGGGACAGTCGAACACTGAAGCTTTCTTT	CASSSTTTGQSNTEAFF
TRBJ1-2	NA	13	TRBV2	NA	TGTGCCAGCAGTGAGGAGGGAGCTCAAGGCTACACCTTC	CASSEEGAQGYTF
TRBJ2-3	once	19	TRBV6-1	TRBD2	TGTGCCAGCAGTGAATGGGGACTAGCGGGAGGGCCCCTCACAGATACGCAGTATTTT	CASSEWGLAGGPLTDTQYF
TRBJ2-3	once	15	TRBV7-2	TRBD2	TGTGCCAGCAGCTACCAAGCGGGAGAAGGAGATACGCAGTATTTT	CASSYQAGEGDTQYF
TRBJ1-2	NA	14	TRBV28	TRBD1	TGTGCCAGCAGGCAGACACAGGGGCCCTATGGCTACACCTTC	CASRQTQGPYGYTF
TRBJ2-7	NA	14	TRBV9	TRBD1	TGTGCCAGCAGCCCGACAGGGCAAGCCTACGAGCAGTACTTC	CASSPTGQAYEQYF
TRBJ1-1	NA	13	TRBV5-6	NA	TGTGCCAGCAGCCCAGACACCTACACTGAAGCTTTCTTT	CASSPDTYTEAFF
TRBJ1-3	NA	14	TRBV12-5	NA	TGTGCTAGTGCCCCGTCAGGCTCTGGAAACACCATATATTTT	CASAPSGSGNTIYF
TRBJ2-7	NA	14	TRBV27	TRBD1	TGTGCCAGCAGTTCCCCGGGACAGCGCTACGAGCAGTACTTC	CASSSPGQRYEQYF
TRBJ1-2	NA	10	TRBV20-1	NA	TGCAGTGCCCGGACGGGGAGCTACACCTTC	CSARTGSYTF
TRBJ2-2	NA	18	TRBV7-6	TRBD2	TGTGCCAGCAGCTTCGGGACTAGCGGGGGGCCCGGCACCGGGGAGCTGTTTTTT	CASSFGTSGGPGTGELFF
TRBJ1-2	NA	16	TRBV28	NA	TGTGCCAGCAGTTCCGGACAGCGATCTTTTGTCTATGGCTACACCTTC	CASSSGQRSFVYGYTF
TRBJ2-3	NA	15	TRBV30	NA	TGTGCCTGGAGTGTACGGGGCGGGGGCACAGATACGCAGTATTTT	CAWSVRGGGTDTQYF
TRBJ2-3	NA	15	TRBV11-1	NA	TGTGCCAGCAGCCTGTACACAAGTCTCACAGATACGCAGTATTTT	CASSLYTSLTDTQYF
TRBJ2-2	NA	17	TRBV28	TRBD2	TGTGCCAGCAGTCCCACGGTAGCGGGAAGGGCGGCCGGGGAGCTGTTTTTT	CASSPTVAGRAAGELFF
TRBJ2-1	NA	13	TRBV6-5	NA	TGTGCCAGCAGTTGGACAGTTTACAATGAGCAGTTCTTC	CASSWTVYNEQFF
TRBJ1-1	few	12	TRBV7-2	TRBD1	TGTGCCAGCAGCTTAAGACAGGGGGAAGCTTTCTTT	CASSLRQGEAFF
TRBJ2-5	NA	14	TRBV28	NA	TGTGCCAGCAGTCTAGTCGGGGGTAAGGAGACCCAGTACTTC	CASSLVGGKETQYF
TRBJ2-7	NA	14	TRBV11-2	TRBD2	TGTGCCAGCAGCGCCGGGACTAGGGTCCACGAGCAGTACTTC	CASSAGTRVHEQYF
TRBJ2-7	few	14	TRBV9	NA	TGTGCCAGCAGCGCGTGGGACAATCCCTACGAGCAGTACTTC	CASSAWDNPYEQYF
TRBJ1-1	NA	14	TRBV7-3	TRBD1	TGTGCCAGCAGCTTAGCAGGGACAGGGGGCGCGGCTTTCTTT	CASSLAGTGGAAFF
TRBJ1-2	NA	15	TRBV27	NA	TGTGCCAGCAGTTTTACGCGGGGGGGGCCCTATGGCTACACCTTC	CASSFTRGGPYGYTF
TRBJ2-3	once	24	TRBV27	TRBD1	TGTGCCAGCAGTTTCAGGGGCCCATATCGTGGGACAGGGGAAATCACAATACCCACAGATACGCAGTATTTT	CASSFRGPYRGTGEITIPTDTQYF
TRBJ1-5	NA	18	TRBV2	NA	TGTGCCAGCAGTAAAGGGGGGGGCAGGGGCGACAATCAGTCACCCCAGCATTTT	CASSKGGGRGDNQSPQHF
TRBJ2-1	NA	14	TRBV30	TRBD2	TGTGCCTGGAGTAGACTAGCGGGGGGGAATGAGCAGTTCTTC	CAWSRLAGGNEQFF
TRBJ1-5	NA	15	TRBV5-1	TRBD1	TGCGCCAGCAGTCCAGGGGGCCTGAGCAATCAGCCCCAGCATTTT	CASSPGGLSNQPQHF
TRBJ1-1	few	14	TRBV6-5	NA	TGTGCCAGCAGTCTCGACAGGTTGAACACTGAAGCTTTCTTT	CASSLDRLNTEAFF
TRBJ1-1	few	14	TRBV18	NA	TGTGCCAGCTCTCAACAGTTCGGGACATCTGAAGCTTTCTTT	CASSQQFGTSEAFF
TRBJ2-1	once	15	TRBV7-2	NA	TGTGCCACTTTAGAGGAACAGGCGGGGATGAATGAGCAGTTCTTC	CATLEEQAGMNEQFF
TRBJ2-6	NA	16	TRBV27	TRBD1	TGTGCCAGCAGATCCGGGACAGGGGCCGGGGCCAACGTCCTGACTTTC	CASRSGTGAGANVLTF
TRBJ2-7	NA	14	TRBV6-5	TRBD2	TGTGCCAGCAGCAGGACTAGCGGTAACTACGAGCAGTACTTC	CASSRTSGNYEQYF
TRBJ1-1	NA	13	TRBV29-1	NA	TGCAGCGTTCTCGCTGACAGGCACACTGAAGCTTTCTTT	CSVLADRHTEAFF
TRBJ1-6	NA	13	TRBV10-3	TRBD1	TGTGCCACCCGGGACAGCAAAAATTCCCCCCTCCACTTT	CATRDSKNSPLHF
TRBJ2-2	once	19	TRBV28	TRBD2	TGTGCCAGCAGTCCCCTAGCGGGGGGGCCGTTCGCGAACACCGGGGAGCTGTTTTTT	CASSPLAGGPFANTGELFF
TRBJ1-5	few	16	TRBV30	TRBD1	TGTGCCTGGAGCGTCGAAACAGGGGTTGGCAATCAGCCCCAGCATTTT	CAWSVETGVGNQPQHF
TRBJ2-7	NA	15	TRBV28	TRBD1	TGTGCCAGCAGAGCCACTGGGACAGGGTCCTACGAGCAGTACTTC	CASRATGTGSYEQYF
TRBJ2-4	once	14	TRBV11-3	TRBD2	TGTGCCAGCAGCGACGGGGGGGGCACGGACATTCAGTACTTC	CASSDGGGTDIQYF
TRBJ2-6	NA	16	TRBV7-2	NA	TGTGCCAGCAGCTTAGTACCAGACTCTGGGGCCAACGTCCTGACTTTC	CASSLVPDSGANVLTF
TRBJ1-5	NA	13	TRBV14	TRBD1	TGTGCCAGCAGCCAAGAACCCCGACAGGGGAGAAATTTT	CASSQEPRQGRNF
TRBJ2-7	NA	11	TRBV7-9	NA	TGTGCCAGCAGCTTGGCACACGAGCAGTACTTC	CASSLAHEQYF
TRBJ2-5	NA	15	TRBV27	TRBD1	TGTGCCAGCAGTACGTGGGACAGCTCACGAGAGACCCAGTACTTC	CASSTWDSSRETQYF
TRBJ2-1	NA	15	TRBV7-2	TRBD1	TGTGCCAGCAGCTCCGGGACAGGGTCCTACAATGAGCAGTTCTTC	CASSSGTGSYNEQFF
TRBJ2-5	NA	14	TRBV19	NA	TGTGCCAGTAGAGAGGCAGGGGCTGAAGAGACCCAGTACTTC	CASREAGAEETQYF
TRBJ1-5	NA	14	TRBV19	TRBD1	TGTGCCAGTAGTTGGACAGGGGGGAATCAGCCCCAGCATTTT	CASSWTGGNQPQHF
TRBJ1-2	NA	14	TRBV18	NA	TGTGCCAGCTCACCGCGACAGGAGCACTATGGCTACACCTTC	CASSPRQEHYGYTF
TRBJ1-1	NA	14	TRBV6-5	NA	TGTGCCAGCAGTTACCCCGGGACACCTCCGGAAGCTTTCTTT	CASSYPGTPPEAFF
TRBJ2-1	NA	17	TRBV7-2	TRBD2	TGTGCCAGCAGCTTACCCCAGACTAGCGGGGGGCTCAATGAGCAGTTCTTC	CASSLPQTSGGLNEQFF
TRBJ1-4	NA	15	TRBV4-1	NA	TGCGCCAGCAGCCAAGGGGCAGGTGGGGGGGAAAAACTGTTTTTT	CASSQGAGGGEKLFF